This T cell receptor (beta chain) comes out of a study of OX40 agonist ivuxolimab in advanced cancers. Study-wide results and caveats: Clonal expansion from baseline to week 6 occurred in both CD4+ and CD8+ T cells.

On this clone itself: What it binds is unknown.

Repertoires were generated with immunoSEQ multiplex PCR, while TCRdb's copy carries only in-frame clones and drops some. The profile shows about 80,000 clones, approximately 95% of them singletons. This CDR3 spans 15 amino acids. Germline V lookup: CDR1 MNHEY, CDR2 SMNVEV (reference sequence). Trimming shortened V by 5 bases and J by 4 bases, and 17 bases separated the two germline ends. Autoimmune disease history or systemic immunosuppression led to patient exclusion. The material sequenced was CD4+ or CD8+ T cells sorted from blood, taken in a trial of the OX40 agonist ivuxolimab. The sequence derives from an adult with an advanced solid tumor such as melanoma, head and neck, liver or kidney cancer. V and J are TRBV27 and TRBJ2-5; tentative D call: TRBD2 (6 bases). CDR3 coding DNA: TGTGCCAGCAGTCCCTGGGGGGAGACCCGAGAGACCCAGTACTTC. This gives the protein CASSPWGETRETQYF.